The TCR beta chain under discussion was sequenced for a study of shared clonotypes between healthy human individuals. CD45RO-negative cells were positively selected for CCR7, leaving out terminally differentiated effector memory CD45RA+ cells. Donors were healthy HIV-negative adults without recent acute infections or vaccinations. Caucasian adults living in Nashville, Tennessee, provided all samples. TCRdb's table, derived via immunoSEQ multiplex PCR, lists solely in-frame clones and lacks some. This sample has 2 million to 2.5 million clones, with approximately 94% found just once. The specimen sequenced was naive CD8+ T cells from PBMCs. This TCR derives from a man in his late teens or twenties in good health. Some clones in this sample may be carry-over from other donors' samples.

The CDR3 bases are TGTGCCAGCGGGACGAACACCGGGGAGCTGTTTTTT. It encodes CASGTNTGELFF. The chain recombines TRBV19 with TRBJ2-2; a possible D gene is TRBD2 (5 bases). Germline V lookup: CDR1 LNHDA, CDR2 SQIVND (reference sequence). V lost 9 bases to trimming and J lost 0 bases, with 5 bases between them. This CDR3 contains 12 residues.